This TCR beta chain was recovered during a study of T cell repertoires in cytomegalovirus infection. Study-wide results and caveats: HLA-C-restricted TCR beta clonotypes specific for CMV led the ex vivo response.

With 4 bases removed from V and 10 bases from J, the gap between germline ends came to 17 bases. CDR1 is MDHEN and CDR2 is SYDVKM in the germline V gene. This CDR3 region has 14 residues. TCRdb analysed the reads with MiXCR anew, one entry per CDR3 protein. This table has about half a million distinct CDR3 sequences, about 42% appearing once. Note on this clonotype: Its antigen is still unknown.

Sequencing was performed on cultured PBMCs, taken from culture after CMV antigen stimulation. This clonotype originated in a human donor in good health (CMV status not recorded). Some clones in this sample may be carry-over from other donors' samples. The chain is built from TRBV28 and TRBJ1-5, with a tentative D call TRBD1 (6 bases). CDR3 region: CASSWDEGEGPQHF. The CDR3 DNA is TGTGCCAGCAGTTGGGATGAGGGGGAGGGCCCCCAGCATTTT.